Following are 5 T cell receptor beta chains from one sample sequenced in a study of shared clonotypes between healthy human individuals. TCRdb keeps only in-frame clones here, not all; method: immunoSEQ multiplex PCR. In the table there are 950,000 to 1,300,000 clones, approximately 70% of which are singletons. The sample taken for sequencing was memory CD4+ T cells sorted from blood. Subset reported: CD45RA-negative fraction. These receptors were collected from a man aged 18 to 30 in good health.

On this clone: A read error may be the cause here, since a much bigger clone is one base away. This rearrangement joins TRBV30 to TRBJ2-5, with D unresolved. The CDR3 runs to 12 residues. Trimming removed 2 bases at V and 1 base at J, with 5 bases between. Germline CDR1 and CDR2: GTSNPN and SVGIG (reference sequence). Here the CDR3 reads CAWSPFQETQYF. As DNA, the CDR3 is TGTGCCTGGAGTCCCTTCCAAGAGACCCAGTACTTC.

The chain combines TRBV30 with TRBJ2-3, with a weak D call TRBD2 (6 bases). V lost 1 base and J 2 bases, leaving 13 bases between the germline ends. Germline CDR1 reads GTSNPN; CDR2 reads SVGIG (reference sequence). This CDR3 spans 15 amino acids. The CDR3 bases are TGTGCCTGGAGTGGAGGGCGCGGGAACACAGATACGCAGTATTTT. It codes for CAWSGGRGNTDTQYF. The full variable domain, in which reference TRBV30 and TRBJ2-3 provide the parts outside the CDR3, is SQTIHQWPATLVQPVGSPLSLECTVEGTSNPNLYWYRQAAGRGLQLLFYSVGIGQISSEVPQNLSASRPQDRQFILSSKKLLLSDSGFYLCAWSGGRGNTDTQYFGPGTRLTVL.

This chain links TRBV2 with TRBJ2-7; no clear D. The CDR3 is made up of 12 amino acids. V was pared by 6 bases and J by 4 bases, with 10 bases between. The germline CDR1 and CDR2 sequences are SNHLY and FYNNEI. Here the CDR3 reads CASRTGFYEQYF. For the CDR3, the DNA is TGTGCCAGCAGAACCGGATTTTACGAGCAGTACTTC. Full variable domain (rest looked up from reference TRBV2 and TRBJ2-7): EPEVTQTPSHQVTQMGQEVILRCVPISNHLYFYWYRQILGQKVEFLVSFYNNEISEKSEIFDDQFSVERPDGSNFTLKIRSTKLEDSAMYFCASRTGFYEQYFGPGTRLTVT.

V usage is TRBV6-5 and J usage is TRBJ1-2, with D maybe TRBD1 (6 bases). V shed 7 bases and J shed 0 bases, with 12 bases lying between them. This CDR3 has 14 amino acids. Germline loops: CDR1 MNHEY, CDR2 SVGAGI. The DNA of the CDR3 is TGTGCCAGCAAACGGGGGCCGTCTAACTATGGCTACACCTTC. Protein sequence: CASKRGPSNYGYTF.

Concerning this clone itself: The same CDR3 arises from other DNA sequences in this sample as well. This chain uses TRBV10-1 with TRBJ2-5; 7 bases line up with TRBD1. CDR3 length: 14 residues. Germline-derived CDR1 and CDR2 are WNHNN and SYGVQD (reference sequence). Trimming removed 0 bases from V and 4 bases from J; junction bases left unmatched: 2. The CDR3 DNA is TGCGCCAGCAGTGAGTCGACAGGGAGAGAGACCCAGTACTTC. Its translation: CASSESTGRETQYF.